The present TCR beta chain was sequenced within a study of blood T cell repertoires in COVID-19. Study context: The samples span acute and convalescent COVID-19 from the United States, Italy and Spain. T cells, B-cell-depleted T cells, or PBMCs supplied cDNA or gDNA.

Trimming shortened V by 4 bases and J by 1 base, and 7 bases separated the two germline ends. Germline loops: CDR1 LGHDT, CDR2 YNNKEL (reference sequence). The CDR3 sequence is 14 residues long. Original analysis: Estimation of nucleated cell counts relied on the amplification of reference gene primers. Only in-frame clones appear in the TCRdb table, and some are missing; sequencing was by immunoSEQ multiplex PCR. V and J calls and clone size are those listed in that table; D and trimming were worked out from the DNA. Of roughly 260,000 clones detected, about 87% appear once; the ten largest clones hold less than 5%.

The clonotype was recovered from a man aged 60-69 years who had recovered from COVID-19. This chain joins TRBV3-1 (or the pseudogene TRBV3-2) and TRBJ2-2; the D is unclear. Material: peripheral blood. The CDR3 spells CASSPQENTGELFF. The CDR3 bases are TGTGCCAGCAGCCCCCAGGAGAACACCGGGGAGCTGTTTTTT.